This record covers a single T cell receptor (beta chain). Its matching antigen is unknown. The CDR3 consists of 14 residues. The ends were cut back, 3 bases at V and 6 bases at J, with 13 bases in the middle. CDR1 is LNHNV, CDR2 YYDKDF, per germline (reference sequence). The authors reverse transcribed all of the isolated RNA, so sequencing captured expressed TCRB transcripts. TCRdb's table, derived via immunoSEQ multiplex PCR, lists solely in-frame clones and lacks some. The profile shows 300,000 to 350,000 clones, 13% of them singletons. This sample is drawn from a study of beta chain features in type 1 diabetes. Notes on the study in general: For patients and controls alike, PCR might favor shorter templates to the same degree. High-TCR-expressing cells could be over-represented by cDNA sequencing. For patients, the naive, central memory and Treg TCRB repertoires appeared more alike than for healthy donors. Still unanswered here is whether HLA type influences TCRB rearrangement. Type 1 diabetes patients showed a moderate but significant shortening of TCRB CDR3s in all four CD4+ subsets.

The chain joins TRBV15 to TRBJ2-3; D perhaps matches TRBD1 (6 bases). The material sequenced was naive CD4+ T cells from blood. The clonotype was recovered from a woman between 18 and 29 years old with type 1 diabetes. CDR3: CATSRASGADTQYF. The CDR3 DNA sequence: TGTGCCACCAGCAGGGCCTCAGGGGCGGATACGCAGTATTTT.